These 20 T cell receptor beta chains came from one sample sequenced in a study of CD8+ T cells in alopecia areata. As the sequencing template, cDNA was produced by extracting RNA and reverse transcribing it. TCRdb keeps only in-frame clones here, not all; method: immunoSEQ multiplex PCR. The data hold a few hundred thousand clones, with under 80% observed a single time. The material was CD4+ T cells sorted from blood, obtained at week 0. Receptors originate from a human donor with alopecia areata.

CDR3: CATSGLQKETQYF. In nucleotides, the CDR3 is TGTGCCACCAGCGGTCTACAGAAAGAGACCCAGTACTTC. The gene calls are TRBV15 and TRBJ2-5, with D unclear. V was shortened by 5 bases and J by 3 bases, with 10 bases between the two germline ends. The CDR3 length is 13 residues. The germline CDR1 and CDR2 sequences are LNHNV and YYDKDF (reference sequence).

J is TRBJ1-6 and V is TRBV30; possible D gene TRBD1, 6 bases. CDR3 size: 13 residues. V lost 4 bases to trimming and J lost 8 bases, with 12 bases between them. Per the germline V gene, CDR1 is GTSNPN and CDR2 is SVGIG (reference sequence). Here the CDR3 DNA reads TGTGCCTGGACAGGGGTCTCCCATTCACCCCTCCACTTT. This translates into CAWTGVSHSPLHF.

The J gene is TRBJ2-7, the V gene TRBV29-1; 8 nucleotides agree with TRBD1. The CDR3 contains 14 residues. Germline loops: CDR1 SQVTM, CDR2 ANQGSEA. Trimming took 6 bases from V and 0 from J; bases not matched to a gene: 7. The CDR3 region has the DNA TGCAGCGTCGTGACAGGGGTCAACTCCTACGAGCAGTACTTC. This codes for CSVVTGVNSYEQYF.

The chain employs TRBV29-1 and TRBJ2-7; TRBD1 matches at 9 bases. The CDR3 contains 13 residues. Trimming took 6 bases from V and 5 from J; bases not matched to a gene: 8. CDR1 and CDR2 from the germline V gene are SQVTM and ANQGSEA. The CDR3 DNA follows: TGCAGCGTAGCCGGGACAGGGTACCACGAGCAGTACTTC. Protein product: CSVAGTGYHEQYF.

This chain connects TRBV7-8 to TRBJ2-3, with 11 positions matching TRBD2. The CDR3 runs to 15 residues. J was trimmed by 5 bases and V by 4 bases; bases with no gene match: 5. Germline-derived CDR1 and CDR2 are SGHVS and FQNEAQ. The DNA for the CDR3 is TGTGCCAGCAGCTATACTAGCGGGGGTGGAGATACGCAGTATTTT. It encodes CASSYTSGGGDTQYF.

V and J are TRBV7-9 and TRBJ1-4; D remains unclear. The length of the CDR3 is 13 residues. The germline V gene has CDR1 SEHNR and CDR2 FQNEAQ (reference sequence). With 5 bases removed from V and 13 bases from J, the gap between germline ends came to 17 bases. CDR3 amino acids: CASSARGEGGLFF. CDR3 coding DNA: TGTGCCAGCAGCGCCCGGGGTGAGGGTGGACTGTTTTTT.

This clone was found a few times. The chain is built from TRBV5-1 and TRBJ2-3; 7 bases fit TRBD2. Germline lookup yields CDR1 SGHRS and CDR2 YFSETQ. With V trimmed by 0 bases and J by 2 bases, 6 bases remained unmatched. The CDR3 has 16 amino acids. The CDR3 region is CASSLDGGSTTDTQYF. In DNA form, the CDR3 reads TGCGCCAGCAGCTTGGACGGCGGGAGCACCACAGATACGCAGTATTTT. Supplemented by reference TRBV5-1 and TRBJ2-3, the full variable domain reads KAGVTQTPRYLIKTRGQQVTLSCSPISGHRSVSWYQQTPGQGLQFLFEYFSETQRNKGNFPGRFSGRQFSNSRSEMNVSTLELGDSALYLCASSLDGGSTTDTQYFGPGTRLTVL.

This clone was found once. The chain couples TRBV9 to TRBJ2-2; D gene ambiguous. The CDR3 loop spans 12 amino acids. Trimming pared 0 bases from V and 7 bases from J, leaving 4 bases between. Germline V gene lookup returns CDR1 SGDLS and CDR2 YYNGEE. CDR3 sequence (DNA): TGTGCCAGCAGCGTAGTCGGCGGGGAGCTGTTTTTT. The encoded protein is CASSVVGGELFF.

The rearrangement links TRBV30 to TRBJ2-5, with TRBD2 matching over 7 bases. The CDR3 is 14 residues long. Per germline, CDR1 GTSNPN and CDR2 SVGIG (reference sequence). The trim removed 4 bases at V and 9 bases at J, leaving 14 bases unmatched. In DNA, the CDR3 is TGTGCCTGGACCCCTCTCGTCCAGGGAGGGGCCCAGTACTTC. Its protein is CAWTPLVQGGAQYF.

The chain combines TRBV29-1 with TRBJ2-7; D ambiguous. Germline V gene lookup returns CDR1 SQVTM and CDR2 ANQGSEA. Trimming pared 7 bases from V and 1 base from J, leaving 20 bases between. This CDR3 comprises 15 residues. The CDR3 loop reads CSGCPHPRSSYEQYF. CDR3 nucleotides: TGCAGCGGTTGCCCCCATCCTAGGTCATCCTACGAGCAGTACTTC.

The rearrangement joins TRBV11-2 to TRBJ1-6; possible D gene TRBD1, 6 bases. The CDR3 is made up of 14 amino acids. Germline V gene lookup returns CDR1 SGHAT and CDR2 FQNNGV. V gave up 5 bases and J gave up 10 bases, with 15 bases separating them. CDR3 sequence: CASSNRDTISPLHF. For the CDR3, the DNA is TGTGCCAGCAGCAACCGGGACACAATATCACCCCTCCACTTT.

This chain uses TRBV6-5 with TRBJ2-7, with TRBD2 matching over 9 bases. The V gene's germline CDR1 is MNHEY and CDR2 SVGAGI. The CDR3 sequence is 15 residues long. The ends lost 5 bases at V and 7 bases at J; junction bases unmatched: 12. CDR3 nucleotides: TGTGCCAGCAGTCGCGGGGGGGCCGCTTCTGGGGAGCAGTACTTC. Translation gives CASSRGGAASGEQYF.

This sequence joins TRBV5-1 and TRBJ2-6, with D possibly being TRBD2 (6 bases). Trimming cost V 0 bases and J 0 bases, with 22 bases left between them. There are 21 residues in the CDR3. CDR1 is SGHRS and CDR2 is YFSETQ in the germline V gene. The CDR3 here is CASSLAVRSGDFYSGANVLTF. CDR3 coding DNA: TGCGCCAGCAGCTTGGCCGTGAGGTCGGGGGACTTTTACTCTGGGGCCAACGTCCTGACTTTC.

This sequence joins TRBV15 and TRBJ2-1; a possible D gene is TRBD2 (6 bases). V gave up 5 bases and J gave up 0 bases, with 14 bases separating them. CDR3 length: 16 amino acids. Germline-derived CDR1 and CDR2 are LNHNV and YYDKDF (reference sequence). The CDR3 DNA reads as TGTGCCACCAGCGGAGGGGCAACGACCTCCTACAATGAGCAGTTCTTC. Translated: CATSGGATTSYNEQFF.

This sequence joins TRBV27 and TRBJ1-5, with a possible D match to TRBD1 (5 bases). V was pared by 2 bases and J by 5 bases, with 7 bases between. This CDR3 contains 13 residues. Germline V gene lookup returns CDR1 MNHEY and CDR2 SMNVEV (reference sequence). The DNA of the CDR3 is TGTGCCAGCAGTTTAAACAGGTATCAGCCCCAGCATTTT. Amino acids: CASSLNRYQPQHF.

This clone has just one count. Here the CDR3 DNA reads TGCGCCAGCGGGGGAGCCAATTACCAAGAGACCCAGTACTTC. Protein: CASGGANYQETQYF. The chain couples TRBV5-1 to TRBJ2-5; D tentatively fits TRBD1 or TRBD2 (5 bases each). Germline CDR1 is SGHRS and CDR2 is YFSETQ. V gave up 7 bases and J gave up 0 bases, with 13 bases separating them. The CDR3 is 14 residues long.

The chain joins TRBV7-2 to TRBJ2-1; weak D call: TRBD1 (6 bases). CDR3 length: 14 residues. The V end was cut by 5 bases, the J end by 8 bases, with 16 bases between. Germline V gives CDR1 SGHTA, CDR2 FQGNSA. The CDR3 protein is CASSTRQELYEQFF. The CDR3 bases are TGTGCCAGCAGCACCCGACAGGAGCTATATGAGCAGTTCTTC.

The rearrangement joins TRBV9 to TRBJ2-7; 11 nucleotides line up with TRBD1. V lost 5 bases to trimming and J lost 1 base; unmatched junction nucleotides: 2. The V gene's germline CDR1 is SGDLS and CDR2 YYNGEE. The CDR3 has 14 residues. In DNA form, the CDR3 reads TGTGCCAGCAGTCGGGACAGGGGGTCCTACGAGCAGTACTTC. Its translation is CASSRDRGSYEQYF.

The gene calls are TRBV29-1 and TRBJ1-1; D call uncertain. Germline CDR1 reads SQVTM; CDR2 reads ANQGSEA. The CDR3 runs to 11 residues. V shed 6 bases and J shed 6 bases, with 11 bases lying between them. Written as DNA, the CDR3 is TGCAGCGTGACCCGGGGAGCTGAAGCTTTCTTT. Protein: CSVTRGAEAFF.

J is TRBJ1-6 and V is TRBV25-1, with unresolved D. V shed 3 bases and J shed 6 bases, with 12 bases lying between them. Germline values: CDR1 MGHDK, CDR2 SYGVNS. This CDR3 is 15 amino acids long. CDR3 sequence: CASSDRGLGNSPLHF. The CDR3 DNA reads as TGTGCCAGCAGTGATCGTGGCCTCGGTAATTCACCCCTCCACTTT.